Listed below are T cell receptor beta chains from one sample, sequenced in a study of blood T cell repertoires in COVID-19. The repertoire was sequenced with immunoSEQ multiplex PCR; TCRdb's copy has only in-frame clones and lacks some. Here the sample spans more than 300,000 clones, approximately 89% being singletons. Sequenced sample: peripheral blood. Source of these receptors: a woman aged 25-40 years with COVID-19, enrolled during active disease. The CDR3 runs from the conserved cysteine through the conserved F or W. The D gene is left open where the match is weak. The size entry is marked missing in some rows and otherwise reads once, few, many or a size class.

CDR3nt	CDR3aa	j_gene	len	v_gene	abundance	d_gene
TGTGCCAGCAGTTTAGCTAGCGGGAGATTGGATACGCAGTATTTT	CASSLASGRLDTQYF	TRBJ2-3	15	TRBV27	.	TRBD2
TGTGCCAGCAGGGATGCCTACGGGAGAGGGAGCACCGGGGAGCTGTTTTTT	CASRDAYGRGSTGELFF	TRBJ2-2	17	TRBV2	.	.
TGTGCCAGCAGCTTCCGCGGGGTCTACAATGAGCAGTTCTTC	CASSFRGVYNEQFF	TRBJ2-1	14	TRBV5-8	.	.
TGTGCCAGCAGCTTAAGAGGGCCTCGAGATACGCAGTATTTT	CASSLRGPRDTQYF	TRBJ2-3	14	TRBV7-3	once	.
TGTGCCAGCAGAAGGACAGGGGGCTTGGATACGCAGTATTTT	CASRRTGGLDTQYF	TRBJ2-3	14	TRBV27	.	TRBD1
TGTGCCAGCAGCCCCTGGGACACCGATCAGCCCCAGCATTTT	CASSPWDTDQPQHF	TRBJ1-5	14	TRBV9	.	.
TGTGCCAGCAGCTCGCAGGGGGTAGGCACAGATACGCAGTATTTT	CASSSQGVGTDTQYF	TRBJ2-3	15	TRBV9	.	TRBD1
TGTGCCAGCAGCGTAGGGGGACAGGGATCCGCTGAAGCTTTCTTT	CASSVGGQGSAEAFF	TRBJ1-1	15	TRBV9	.	TRBD1
TGTGCCAGCAGGACTCCGGGACAGAGGAATTCACCCCTCCACTTT	CASRTPGQRNSPLHF	TRBJ1-6	15	TRBV11-2	.	TRBD1
TGTGCCAGCAGAACAGGGGGCAGGGGTAACACTGAAGCTTTCTTT	CASRTGGRGNTEAFF	TRBJ1-1	15	TRBV28	.	TRBD1
TGTGCCAGCAGCTTGACCGGGACAGGTCCGGAGACCCAGTACTTC	CASSLTGTGPETQYF	TRBJ2-5	15	TRBV6-5	.	TRBD1
TGTGCCAGCAGCTTGGCTCCTTCACAGGGGTGGAATTCACCCCTCCACTTT	CASSLAPSQGWNSPLHF	TRBJ1-6	17	TRBV5-5	many	TRBD1
TGTGCCAGCAGCTTAACGAGAGGAAACACCATATATTTT	CASSLTRGNTIYF	TRBJ1-3	13	TRBV5-6	.	.
TGTGCCAGCAGTTACGCGGACAGGTCAAATCAGCCCCAGCATTTT	CASSYADRSNQPQHF	TRBJ1-5	15	TRBV6-6	.	TRBD1
TGCGCCAGCAGTGAGTCCTCAACTAATGAAAAACTGTTTTTT	CASSESSTNEKLFF	TRBJ1-4	14	TRBV10-1	.	.
TGTGCCAGCTCACCAGGGACAGGGGCGGGATACGAGCAGTACTTC	CASSPGTGAGYEQYF	TRBJ2-7	15	TRBV18	.	TRBD1
TGTGCCAGCAGTAGCTCTGGAGCGGGAGATCGGGAGACCCAGTACTTC	CASSSSGAGDRETQYF	TRBJ2-5	16	TRBV28	few	TRBD2
TGTGCCAGTAGTATAGGTCTCTTCAATGAGCAGTTCTTC	CASSIGLFNEQFF	TRBJ2-1	13	TRBV19	.	.
TGTGCCAGCAGTTCCCTAGCGGGAGGGCTAGTCCTCTTC	CASSSLAGGLVLF	TRBJ2-1	13	TRBV6-5	once	TRBD2
TGTGCCAGCAGTCCACAGGAGGGGAACTATGGCTACACCTTC	CASSPQEGNYGYTF	TRBJ1-2	14	TRBV9	.	.
TGTGCCAGCAGCTTAGCGGGGCGGGGCGAGCAGTACTTC	CASSLAGRGEQYF	TRBJ2-7	13	TRBV13	.	.
TGTGCCAGCAGCCCCTCGGCTAGCTTTGAAGCTTTCTTT	CASSPSASFEAFF	TRBJ1-1	13	TRBV7-9	.	.
TGTGCCAGCAGCCGAGACTCAACTAGCGGGAGTCATCTGCACTTC	CASSRDSTSGSHLHF	TRBJ2-7	15	TRBV7-3	once	TRBD2
TGTGCCAGCAGCCACCGGGGAATAAACTATGGCTACACCTTC	CASSHRGINYGYTF	TRBJ1-2	14	TRBV14	.	.